This T cell receptor (beta chain) is from a study of OX40 agonist ivuxolimab in advanced cancers. Overall study context: While on treatment, patients had intravenous ivuxolimab at 0.01 to 10 mg/kg every 2 weeks. Patients undergoing dose escalation presented with hepatocellular carcinoma, melanoma, renal cell or head and neck cancer. Study results and caveats: Partial responders receiving 0.1-3.0 mg/kg showed among the lowest clonal expansion.

Profiled with immunoSEQ multiplex PCR; TCRdb holds only in-frame clones, not every one. The sample includes around 60,000 clones, around four fifths of them seen just once. Looked up from germline, CDR1 is SSHAT and CDR2 is FNYEAQ (reference sequence). The CDR3 is 13 residues long. Remarks on this clone: Its antigen is unidentified. The junction and the germline gene differ at one end; a read error may be behind it.

Blood samples were obtained at baseline, cycle 4 day 1, and cycle 7 day 1. The sample here was CD4+ or CD8+ T cells sorted from blood, taken in a trial of the OX40 agonist ivuxolimab. The TCR comes from an adult with an advanced solid tumor such as melanoma, head and neck, liver or kidney cancer. The genes are TRBV7-7 and TRBJ2-5; D uncertain. CDR3 DNA: TGTGCTAGCAGCCCGACGGACGGGGAGACCCAGTACTTC. Translation: CASSPTDGETQYF.